The entry below gives a single TCR beta chain sequence along with its context. The data were taken from a study of cytomegalovirus exposure and HLA in healthy donors. The PCR had 60 Vbeta and 13 Jbeta primers. This table comes from immunoSEQ multiplex PCR, and its TCRdb copy is limited to in-frame clones, with some not included. The sample includes approximately 100,000 clones, around 85% of them seen just once. This TCR was sampled from a middle-aged man in good health and CMV-seropositive. The source material was PBMCs.

CDR3 in amino acids: CASREKSGTGGYEQYF. CDR3 nucleotide sequence: TGTGCCAGCAGGGAGAAATCCGGGACAGGGGGCTACGAGCAGTACTTC. This chain joins TRBV2 and TRBJ2-7; TRBD1 agrees at 11 bases. The J segment lost 3 bases and the V segment lost 6 bases, leaving 10 bases of the junction unmatched. Germline V CDR1 and CDR2: SNHLY, FYNNEI. The CDR3 is 16 residues long. Variable domain in full (rest from reference TRBV2 and TRBJ2-7): EPEVTQTPSHQVTQMGQEVILRCVPISNHLYFYWYRQILGQKVEFLVSFYNNEISEKSEIFDDQFSVERPDGSNFTLKIRSTKLEDSAMYFCASREKSGTGGYEQYFGPGTRLTVT.